The T cell receptor (beta chain) described here comes from a study of control samples from healthy donors and cancer patients. V trimming: 1 base; J trimming: 5 bases; junction bases outside the gene matches: 7. This CDR3 has 15 residues. Germline V gives CDR1 SGHRS, CDR2 YFSETQ. TCRdb's copy holds only in-frame clones and misses some; the assay was immunoSEQ multiplex PCR. The sample records 90,000 to 140,000 clones, roughly 80% being singletons. V gene TRBV5-1 combines with J gene TRBJ1-2, with 8 bases identical to TRBD1. The sequenced sample was blood. The clonotype comes from a woman between 45 and 60 years old in good health. The CDR3, as DNA: TGCGCCAGCAGCTTGACGGTGACAGGGGAATATGGCTACACCTTC. Amino acid sequence: CASSLTVTGEYGYTF.